The 32 T cell receptor beta chains listed next were all sequenced from one sample in a study of blood T cell repertoires in COVID-19. Produced via immunoSEQ multiplex PCR; TCRdb's table is partial and in-frame only. This sample yields 330,000 or so clones, of which 87% are seen a single time; 2.5% to 3% belongs to the top ten. The specimen was PBMCs or T cells enriched from blood (not recorded which). These receptor sequences come from a woman aged 25-40 years who had recovered from COVID-19.

This clone occurred once. V gene TRBV15 combines with J gene TRBJ2-7; TRBD1 matches 9 bases. The V segment lost 3 bases and the J segment 3 bases; nucleotides outside the gene matches: 6. The CDR3 covers 15 residues. Germline V CDR1 and CDR2: LNHNV, YYDKDF (reference sequence). The CDR3 DNA sequence: TGTGCCACCAGCAGGGTAGGGACAGGGAACTACGAGCAGTACTTC. Its translation is CATSRVGTGNYEQYF.

Of note for this clone: Sequence at one end of the junction differs from germline and may be a read error. J is TRBJ2-1 and V is TRBV4-1; TRBD2 might be the D (6 bases). The CDR3 totals 15 residues. The V gene's germline CDR1 is MGHRA and CDR2 YSYEKL. CDR3 amino acids: CASSQGRGAYNEQFF. The CDR3, as DNA: TGCGCCAGCAGTCAAGGCCGCGGGGCTTACAATGAGCAGTTCTTC.

The chain carries TRBV5-1 and TRBJ2-1, with unresolved D. Trimming cost V 0 bases and J 3 bases, with 10 bases left between them. CDR1 SGHRS and CDR2 YFSETQ come from the germline V gene. The CDR3 covers 15 residues. Here the CDR3 DNA reads TGCGCCAGCAGCTTGGCCGGGTATAGCTACAATGAGCAGTTCTTC. The encoded protein is CASSLAGYSYNEQFF.

This clone was counted a few times. This rearrangement joins TRBV29-1 to TRBJ1-4; 9 bases are shared with TRBD1. Losses at the gene ends were 4 bases for V and 4 bases for J; bases not matched to a gene: 7. The germline V gene has CDR1 SQVTM and CDR2 ANQGSEA. This CDR3 region has 15 residues. CDR3 amino acids: CSVGGQGGGNEKLFF. DNA for the CDR3: TGCAGCGTTGGGGGACAGGGCGGCGGTAATGAAAAACTGTTTTTT. Full variable domain (outside the CDR3, taken from reference TRBV29-1 and TRBJ1-4): SAVISQKPSRDICQRGTSLTIQCQVDSQVTMMFWYRQQPGQSLTLIATANQGSEATYESGFVIDKFPISRPNLTFSTLTVSNMSPEDSSIYLCSVGGQGGGNEKLFFGSGTQLSVL.

A single count supports this clone. This rearrangement joins TRBV3-1 (or the pseudogene TRBV3-2) to TRBJ2-7, with 9 bases fitting TRBD1. V lost 5 bases and J lost 9; bases outside the gene matches: 11. The germline V gene encodes CDR1 LGHDT and CDR2 YNNKEL (reference sequence). This CDR3 contains 14 residues. CDR3 residues: CASSSRDRATRQYF. The CDR3 DNA reads TGTGCCAGCAGCTCCCGGGACAGGGCTACGAGGCAGTACTTC.

V gene TRBV5-1 combines with J gene TRBJ2-3; D uncertain. V was pared by 4 bases and J by 2 bases, with 11 bases between. CDR1 is SGHRS and CDR2 is YFSETQ in the germline V gene. The CDR3 covers 14 residues. The CDR3 protein is CASSVELPTDTQYF. CDR3 DNA sequence: TGCGCCAGCAGCGTGGAACTACCCACAGATACGCAGTATTTT.

The chain links TRBV19 to TRBJ2-4, with D hard to call. Looked up from germline, CDR1 is LNHDA and CDR2 is SQIVND (reference sequence). This CDR3 has 14 amino acids. The germline V and J ends were trimmed by 9 bases and 1 base, with 13 bases remaining between them. The CDR3, as DNA: TGTGCCAGCCGAGGCCGAGACGCCAAAAACATTCAGTACTTC. It codes for CASRGRDAKNIQYF.

The chain joins TRBV14 to TRBJ2-7, with TRBD2 as a possible D gene (5 bases). Germline CDR1 is SGHDN and CDR2 is FVKESK. V lost 1 base and J lost 5, with 24 bases in between. This CDR3 has 18 amino acids. The CDR3 spells CASSQGAAVSWAPDEQYF. The CDR3 DNA reads as TGTGCCAGCAGCCAAGGGGCAGCGGTCTCCTGGGCCCCCGACGAGCAGTACTTC.

The genes are TRBV6-5 and TRBJ1-2; possible D gene TRBD1, 6 bases. The CDR3 has 13 residues. With 6 bases removed from V and 4 bases from J, the gap between germline ends came to 12 bases. CDR1 MNHEY and CDR2 SVGAGI come from the germline V gene. The CDR3, as DNA: TGTGCCAGCAGGGACAGAGGAACCTATGGCTACACCTTC. Translated, it gives CASRDRGTYGYTF.

The chain couples TRBV3-1 (or the pseudogene TRBV3-2) to TRBJ1-5, with D uncertain. Looked up from germline, CDR1 is LGHDT and CDR2 is YNNKEL (reference sequence). V was cut by 2 bases and J by 5 bases, with 7 bases left in between. The CDR3 loop spans 13 amino acids. The CDR3 DNA is TGTGCCAGCAGCCAATCGATAGATCAGCCCCAGCATTTT. Its protein product is CASSQSIDQPQHF.

V usage is TRBV7-3 and J usage is TRBJ2-1; no clear D gene. Per the germline V gene, CDR1 is SGHTA and CDR2 is FQGTGA. The V end lost 2 bases, the J end lost 6 bases, and 8 bases lay between the germline ends. The CDR3 is 13 amino acids. Here the CDR3 reads CASSLADSNEQFF. The CDR3 DNA follows: TGTGCCAGCAGCTTAGCAGATTCCAATGAGCAGTTCTTC. Together with reference TRBV7-3 and TRBJ2-1, the CDR3 gives the full variable domain: GAGVSQTPSNKVTEKGKYVELRCDPISGHTALYWYRQSLGQGPEFLIYFQGTGAADDSGLPNDRFFAVRPEGSVSTLKIQRTERGDSAVYLCASSLADSNEQFFGPGTRLTVL.

This sequence joins TRBV6-4 and TRBJ2-2, with 8 bases matching TRBD2. The CDR3 contains 15 residues. In germline, CDR1 is MRHNA, CDR2 SNTAGT. The ends lost 11 bases at V and 9 bases at J; junction bases unmatched: 17. DNA for the CDR3: TGTGCCGACCGTATAGGGACTAGACCGTTTAGGGAGCTGTTTTTT. This translates into CADRIGTRPFRELFF.

The V call is TRBV2, the J call TRBJ2-2; 7 bases align to TRBD1. The CDR3 is made up of 14 amino acids. Looked up from germline, CDR1 is SNHLY and CDR2 is FYNNEI. Trimming cost V 5 bases and J 4 bases; bases outside gene matches: 4. The CDR3 here is CASSPQGSTGELFF. The DNA of the CDR3 is TGTGCCAGCAGTCCACAGGGGAGCACCGGGGAGCTGTTTTTT.

CDR3 DNA: TGCGCCAGCAGCTTGGAGGGGAACGAGCAGTACTTC. Its translation is CASSLEGNEQYF. The chain uses TRBV5-1 and TRBJ2-7; D possibly corresponds to TRBD1 (5 bases). The germline gives CDR1 SGHRS, CDR2 YFSETQ. Between the trimmed V and J ends, which lost 0 bases and 5 bases, there was a span of 6 bases. The CDR3 loop spans 12 amino acids.

The chain joins TRBV30 to TRBJ1-3, with D perhaps TRBD1 (5 bases). V lost 2 bases, J lost 2 bases, and 10 bases lay in between. The CDR3 runs to 14 residues. Germline-derived CDR1 and CDR2 are GTSNPN and SVGIG (reference sequence). CDR3 sequence: CAWSKGMAGNTIYF. The CDR3 region has the DNA TGTGCCTGGAGTAAGGGGATGGCTGGAAACACCATATATTTT.

The J gene is TRBJ2-2, the V gene TRBV11-2; no clear D. Germline lookup yields CDR1 SGHAT and CDR2 FQNNGV. V dropped 5 bases and J dropped 7 bases, with 11 bases sitting between them. The CDR3 runs 13 residues. This CDR3 is CASSPSFYGELFF. The DNA for the CDR3 is TGTGCCAGCAGCCCCTCCTTTTACGGGGAGCTGTTTTTT.

The J gene is TRBJ1-4, the V gene TRBV6-6; a weak D match, TRBD1 (5 bases). CDR1 is MNHNY, CDR2 SVGAGI, per germline (reference sequence). V gave up 3 bases and J gave up 4 bases, with 9 bases separating them. The CDR3 consists of 14 residues. This CDR3 reads CASSYGASNEKLFF. Here the CDR3 DNA reads TGTGCCAGCAGTTATGGGGCGAGTAATGAAAAACTGTTTTTT.

The V and J genes are TRBV28 and TRBJ1-2, with 9 bases aligning to TRBD1. The CDR3 extends over 14 amino acids. Germline assignment: CDR1 MDHEN and CDR2 SYDVKM. Germline trimming cut 3 bases from V and 5 bases from J; bases unmatched to any gene: 4. The CDR3 here is CASSLVGQGYGYTF. CDR3 sequence (DNA): TGTGCCAGCAGTTTGGTGGGACAGGGTTATGGCTACACCTTC.

The chain carries TRBV5-1 and TRBJ1-4; D is perhaps TRBD1 (6 bases). The germline CDR1 and CDR2 sequences are SGHRS and YFSETQ. V lost 1 base, J lost 1 base, and 11 bases lay in between. This CDR3 has 16 residues. CDR3 residues: CASSLSGAVTNEKLFF. The CDR3 bases are TGCGCCAGCAGCTTGTCAGGGGCTGTAACTAATGAAAAACTGTTTTTT.

The chain joins TRBV28 to TRBJ2-3, with D possibly being TRBD2 (6 bases). V dropped 3 bases and J dropped 4 bases, with 11 bases sitting between them. In germline, CDR1 is MDHEN, CDR2 SYDVKM. The CDR3 covers 14 residues. CDR3 nucleotides: TGTGCCAGCAGTTTGCAAGGGACTTCAGATACGCAGTATTTT. This translates into CASSLQGTSDTQYF.

The rearrangement uses TRBV6-4 and TRBJ2-1, with TRBD1 matching over 10 bases. Germline CDR1 and CDR2: MRHNA and SNTAGT. The CDR3 is made up of 15 amino acids. The trim removed 3 bases at V and 5 bases at J, leaving 4 bases unmatched. CDR3 DNA: TGTGCCAGCAGTGAGGTGGGGACAGGGGACAATGAGCAGTTCTTC. Its translation is CASSEVGTGDNEQFF.

The chain carries TRBV29-1 and TRBJ2-1, with D perhaps TRBD2 (5 bases). This CDR3 spans 16 amino acids. Germline lookup yields CDR1 SQVTM and CDR2 ANQGSEA. V was clipped by 2 bases and J by 0 bases, with 14 bases between them. CDR3 sequence: CSVERSGTSSYNEQFF. Written as DNA, the CDR3 is TGCAGCGTTGAAAGGTCTGGCACTAGCTCCTACAATGAGCAGTTCTTC.

V and J are TRBV29-1 and TRBJ2-5; 9 bases fit TRBD1. Germline V gene lookup returns CDR1 SQVTM and CDR2 ANQGSEA. V dropped 6 bases and J dropped 6; count of bases not matched to a gene: 8. The CDR3 is 13 residues long. Written as DNA, the CDR3 is TGCAGCGTGGGGACGGACAGGGGAAAGACCCAGTACTTC. Translating gives CSVGTDRGKTQYF.

A single count supports this clone. The CDR3 bases are TGTGCCAGCAGTTTAGACGGGGGTCCGATTAACACTGAAGCTTTCTTT. It is translated as CASSLDGGPINTEAFF. The chain has TRBV28 and TRBJ1-1, with D possibly matching TRBD1 (5 bases). Between the trimmed V and J ends, which lost 2 bases and 2 bases, there was a span of 15 bases. There are 16 residues in the CDR3. Germline CDR1 is MDHEN and CDR2 is SYDVKM.

The chain couples TRBV2 to TRBJ1-2; 7 nucleotides match TRBD1. The CDR3 sequence is 14 residues long. Looked up from germline, CDR1 is SNHLY and CDR2 is FYNNEI. Germline trimming cut 4 bases from V and 5 bases from J; bases unmatched to any gene: 7. DNA of the CDR3: TGTGCCAGCAGTGGGCGACAGGGTCTGTATGGCTACACCTTC. It is translated as CASSGRQGLYGYTF.

This chain joins TRBV6-5 and TRBJ2-7, with D tentatively TRBD1 (6 bases). V was pared by 0 bases and J by 1 base, with 13 bases between. The CDR3 runs 16 residues. The germline V gene has CDR1 MNHEY and CDR2 SVGAGI. The CDR3 region has the DNA TGTGCCAGCAGTTACTCTATACTCAGGGGATCCTACGAGCAGTACTTC. Protein product: CASSYSILRGSYEQYF.

This clone was recorded once. The gene calls are TRBV7-2 and TRBJ2-7, with no clear D. V lost 1 base and J lost 0, with 10 bases in between. Germline CDR1 SGHTA, CDR2 FQGNSA. The CDR3 totals 15 residues. In nucleotides, the CDR3 is TGTGCCAGCAGCTTAGTCCAAACGGGCTCCTACGAGCAGTACTTC. Translating gives CASSLVQTGSYEQYF.

The rearrangement links TRBV5-1 to TRBJ2-7; TRBD2 aligns across 8 bases. The junction had 6 bases not matched to a gene; V was cut back by 4 bases and J by 6 bases. CDR1 and CDR2 from the germline V gene are SGHRS and YFSETQ. This CDR3 contains 13 residues. CDR3 nucleotides: TGCGCCAGCAGCCCGCGGGGGGACCTCGAGCAGTACTTC. Translating it yields CASSPRGDLEQYF.

The CDR3 bases are TGCGCCAGCAGCTCAGGGACAGGATACGAGGCGGCTTTCTTT. This encodes CASSSGTGYEAAFF. This chain connects TRBV5-1 to TRBJ1-1, with 8 bases that match TRBD1. The CDR3 is 14 amino acids. Germline V CDR1 and CDR2: SGHRS, YFSETQ. Trimming at V came to 3 bases and at J to 11 bases, leaving 12 bases not matched to a gene.

The rearrangement links TRBV19 to TRBJ1-3; no clear D. The germline V and J ends were trimmed by 6 bases and 4 bases, with 10 bases remaining between them. This CDR3 region has 13 residues. In germline, CDR1 is LNHDA, CDR2 SQIVND (reference sequence). The CDR3 bases are TGTGCCAGTAGGCAGAATGCCGGAAACACCATATATTTT. It encodes CASRQNAGNTIYF.

J is TRBJ1-1 and V is TRBV19; D not resolved. The V gene lost 5 bases and the J gene lost 0 bases, with 7 bases spanning the gap. The CDR3 spans 13 residues. Germline-derived CDR1 and CDR2 are LNHDA and SQIVND (reference sequence). CDR3 coding DNA: TGTGCCAGTAGTCCACAGTTGAACACTGAAGCTTTCTTT. It codes for CASSPQLNTEAFF.

The chain uses TRBV10-3 and TRBJ2-6; 12 bases match TRBD2. Germline CDR1 reads ENHRY; CDR2 reads SYGVKD. The CDR3 contains 18 residues. Trimming cost V 5 bases and J 3 bases; bases outside gene matches: 8. The CDR3 here is CAISRLAGEGNGANVLTF. The CDR3 DNA sequence: TGTGCCATCAGTCGACTAGCGGGAGAGGGCAATGGGGCCAACGTCCTGACTTTC.